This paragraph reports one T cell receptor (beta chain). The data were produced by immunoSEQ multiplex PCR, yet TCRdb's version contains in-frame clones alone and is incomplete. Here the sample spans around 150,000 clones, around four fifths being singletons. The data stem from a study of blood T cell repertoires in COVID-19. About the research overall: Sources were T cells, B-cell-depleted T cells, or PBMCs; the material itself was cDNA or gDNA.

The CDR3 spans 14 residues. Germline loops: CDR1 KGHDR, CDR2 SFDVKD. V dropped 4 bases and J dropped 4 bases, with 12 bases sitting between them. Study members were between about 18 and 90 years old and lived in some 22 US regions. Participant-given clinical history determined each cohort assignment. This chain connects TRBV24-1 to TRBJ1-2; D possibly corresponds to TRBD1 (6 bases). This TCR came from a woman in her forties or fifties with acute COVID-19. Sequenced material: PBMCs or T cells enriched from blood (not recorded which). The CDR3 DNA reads TGTGCCACCAGTGAACCTACCAGGGGCTATGGCTACACCTTC. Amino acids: CATSEPTRGYGYTF.